The 18 T cell receptor beta chains below were found in one sample sequenced in a study of cytomegalovirus exposure and HLA in healthy donors. Repertoires were generated with immunoSEQ multiplex PCR, while TCRdb's copy carries only in-frame clones and drops some. The sample gives 150,000 or so clones, more than 75% of which show up once; roughly 1.5% is in the top ten. Sequencing was performed on PBMCs. All receptors derive from a woman younger than 45 in good health and CMV-seronegative.

The chain employs TRBV27 and TRBJ2-7; 9 positions agree with TRBD1. Germline CDR1 MNHEY, CDR2 SMNVEV (reference sequence). The V segment lost 6 bases and the J segment 4 bases; nucleotides outside the gene matches: 7. The CDR3 contains 14 residues. CDR3 DNA: TGTGCCAGCAGCCTCGGGACAGGGCAATACGAGCAGTACTTC. Amino acid sequence: CASSLGTGQYEQYF.

V usage is TRBV5-4 and J usage is TRBJ1-1; D perhaps matches TRBD1 (5 bases). Trimming took off 4 bases at V and 10 bases at J, with 17 bases between the two ends. The length of the CDR3 is 13 residues. CDR1 and CDR2 (germline): SGHNT, YYREEE (reference sequence). This CDR3 is CASSMYRDSGAFF. CDR3 DNA: TGTGCCAGCAGCATGTATAGGGACTCAGGAGCTTTCTTT.

This rearrangement joins TRBV27 to TRBJ2-1, with D possibly TRBD1 on 6 matching bases. The CDR3 sequence is 14 residues long. The V end was cut by 6 bases, the J end by 3 bases, with 12 bases between. CDR1 is MNHEY and CDR2 is SMNVEV in the germline V gene (reference sequence). Written as DNA, the CDR3 is TGTGCCAGCAGGGGAACAGGGAGCTACAATGAGCAGTTCTTC. It is translated as CASRGTGSYNEQFF.

This rearrangement joins TRBV25-1 to TRBJ2-6; D remains ambiguous. The V end was cut by 4 bases, the J end by 0 bases, with 13 bases between. The CDR3 spans 17 residues. Germline CDR1 is MGHDK and CDR2 is SYGVNS. CDR3: CASSASLGGSGANVLTF. CDR3 nucleotides: TGTGCCAGCAGTGCGAGCCTTGGTGGCTCTGGGGCCAACGTCCTGACTTTC.

The chain is built from TRBV2 and TRBJ1-2, with D possibly TRBD1 on 5 matching bases. The CDR3 sequence is 15 residues long. CDR1 and CDR2 (germline): SNHLY, FYNNEI. V was trimmed by 3 bases and J by 2 bases, leaving 13 bases between them. CDR3 region: CASSEQVRGNYGYTF. For the CDR3, the DNA is TGTGCCAGCAGTGAGCAGGTCCGGGGGAACTATGGCTACACCTTC.

The chain combines TRBV6-5 with TRBJ2-1; the match to TRBD1 covers 10 bases. The CDR3 contains 15 residues. The V gene's germline CDR1 is MNHEY and CDR2 SVGAGI. V was clipped by 6 bases and J by 3 bases; unmatched bases: 5. Here the CDR3 DNA reads TGTGCCAGCAGGCTCGGACAGGGGGTCTACAATGAGCAGTTCTTC. It codes for CASRLGQGVYNEQFF.

The J gene is TRBJ2-3, the V gene TRBV5-1, with TRBD2 matching over 13 bases. CDR1 and CDR2 (germline): SGHRS, YFSETQ. The V segment lost 2 bases and the J segment 2 bases; nucleotides outside the gene matches: 20. This CDR3 is built from 22 residues. The CDR3 region has the DNA TGCGCCAGCAGCTTATTGGTGGGGACTAGCGGGGTGCAACACTTCATCACAGATACGCAGTATTTT. Translated: CASSLLVGTSGVQHFITDTQYF. Combining the CDR3 with reference TRBV5-1 and TRBJ2-3 gives the whole variable domain KAGVTQTPRYLIKTRGQQVTLSCSPISGHRSVSWYQQTPGQGLQFLFEYFSETQRNKGNFPGRFSGRQFSNSRSEMNVSTLELGDSALYLCASSLLVGTSGVQHFITDTQYFGPGTRLTVL.

Remarks on this clone: The same CDR3 can be traced to other DNA sequences in this sample. V is TRBV19 and J is TRBJ2-1, with 10 bases identical to TRBD2. The CDR3 has 15 amino acids. CDR1 and CDR2 (germline): LNHDA, SQIVND (reference sequence). V shed 2 bases, J shed 4 bases, and the junction held 2 bases outside the gene matches. CDR3 nucleotides: TGTGCCAGTAGTATAACTAGCGGGGTTTACAATGAGCAGTTCTTC. Translation gives CASSITSGVYNEQFF.

This chain joins TRBV4-2 and TRBJ2-3; 12 bases match TRBD1. The CDR3 covers 16 residues. Losses at the gene ends were 4 bases for V and 8 bases for J; bases not matched to a gene: 10. Germline V gene data show CDR1 as LGHNA and CDR2 as YNFKEQ. The CDR3 reads CASSLGDRGLRITQYF. For the CDR3, the DNA is TGTGCCAGCAGCCTTGGGGACAGGGGGCTGCGGATTACGCAGTATTTT.

The rearrangement links TRBV29-1 to TRBJ2-7, with a weak D call TRBD2 (5 bases). Germline CDR1 reads SQVTM; CDR2 reads ANQGSEA. The CDR3 runs to 14 residues. Deletions cut 4 bases from V and 2 bases from J, with 15 bases between. CDR3 DNA: TGCAGCGTTGTGGGGTTGGACTCCACCTACGAGCAGTACTTC. Its protein is CSVVGLDSTYEQYF.

This sequence joins TRBV2 and TRBJ1-6; perhaps TRBD1 as D (6 bases). The germline CDR1 and CDR2 sequences are SNHLY and FYNNEI. Trimming took 4 bases from V and 4 from J, leaving 11 bases between them. The CDR3 contains 15 residues. The CDR3 reads CASSADRLYNSPLHF. The CDR3 nucleotides are TGTGCCAGCAGTGCCGACAGGCTTTATAATTCACCCCTCCACTTT.

This clone was seen just once. V usage is TRBV30 and J usage is TRBJ2-7, with a possible D match to TRBD1 (6 bases). CDR3 length: 13 amino acids. The germline V gene encodes CDR1 GTSNPN and CDR2 SVGIG (reference sequence). The V and J ends lost 3 bases and 6 bases respectively, with 15 bases between them. The CDR3 protein is CAWRTHGGGEQYF. CDR3 DNA: TGTGCCTGGAGGACCCATGGGGGCGGCGAGCAGTACTTC. The full variable domain, completed using reference TRBV30 and TRBJ2-7, is SQTIHQWPATLVQPVGSPLSLECTVEGTSNPNLYWYRQAAGRGLQLLFYSVGIGQISSEVPQNLSASRPQDRQFILSSKKLLLSDSGFYLCAWRTHGGGEQYFGPGTRLTVT.

This clone was observed a single time. The chain joins TRBV9 to TRBJ2-5; 9 nucleotides match TRBD2. The CDR3 length is 15 residues. Trimming took 0 bases from V and 5 from J; bases not matched to a gene: 5. CDR1 is SGDLS, CDR2 YYNGEE, per germline. This CDR3 reads CASSVGLAGMETQYF. CDR3 DNA sequence: TGTGCCAGCAGCGTAGGGCTAGCGGGGATGGAGACCCAGTACTTC.

This clone was found a few times. The chain combines TRBV4-3 with TRBJ2-7; the match to TRBD1 covers 9 bases. The CDR3 loop spans 15 amino acids. Germline V gene sequence: CDR1 LGHNA, CDR2 YSLEER. V trimming: 4 bases; J trimming: 3 bases; junction bases outside the gene matches: 7. CDR3 coding DNA: TGCGCCAGCAGCCCTCGGACAGGGGTAGGCTACGAGCAGTACTTC. Translation: CASSPRTGVGYEQYF.

This sequence joins TRBV11-3 and TRBJ1-6; perhaps TRBD1 as D (5 bases). V dropped 6 bases and J dropped 7 bases, with 10 bases sitting between them. The CDR3 sequence is 13 residues long. Germline values: CDR1 SGHNT, CDR2 YENEEA. The CDR3 nucleotides read TGTGCCAGCAGTGTAGGGGTGAATTCACCCCTCCACTTT. It encodes CASSVGVNSPLHF.

This clone was recorded only once. This rearrangement joins TRBV6-5 to TRBJ1-1; D gene unclear. Trimming shortened V by 4 bases and J by 3 bases, and 18 bases separated the two germline ends. CDR1 and CDR2 (germline): MNHEY, SVGAGI. The CDR3 length is 16 residues. This CDR3 reads CASSSREMSFDTEAFF. For the CDR3, the DNA is TGTGCCAGCAGTTCACGAGAGATGAGCTTCGACACTGAAGCTTTCTTT.

The chain is built from TRBV10-3 and TRBJ1-2; D is ambiguous. CDR1 ENHRY and CDR2 SYGVKD come from the germline V gene. The CDR3 contains 13 residues. With 4 bases removed from V and 5 bases from J, the gap between germline ends came to 11 bases. The CDR3 region is CAISVAPRYGYTF. The CDR3 DNA reads as TGTGCCATCAGTGTAGCCCCCCGTTATGGCTACACCTTC.

V and J are TRBV27 and TRBJ1-1; D call uncertain. Per the germline V gene, CDR1 is MNHEY and CDR2 is SMNVEV (reference sequence). The V and J ends lost 5 bases and 1 base respectively, with 11 bases between them. The CDR3 covers 14 residues. CDR3 DNA: TGTGCCAGCAGTCTCGGGGTTCGGAACACTGAAGCTTTCTTT. This codes for CASSLGVRNTEAFF.